This T cell receptor (beta chain) is from a study of cytomegalovirus exposure and HLA in healthy donors. V shed 4 bases and J shed 2 bases, with 15 bases lying between them. Germline CDR1 reads KGHSY; CDR2 reads FQNENV. This CDR3 spans 15 amino acids. Both 60 Vbeta primers and 13 Jbeta primers went into the PCR. Using immunoSEQ multiplex PCR, the repertoire was profiled, and TCRdb retains in-frame clones only, with some absent. The sample records approximately 140,000 clones, 79% being singletons. Note on this clone: The antigen is not known.

Overall study findings and caveats: In a later analysis, CMV-associated beta chains were mostly HLA-associated, it appeared. Earlier analysis found most TCR beta V segments productive about 87% or about 30% of the time. Reportedly, cytomegalovirus status was diagnosed with high sensitivity and specificity. Some 16,000 TCR beta sequences were associated with HLA alleles at 0.05 false discovery rate in a later analysis.

This clonotype was obtained from a man aged 18 to 30 in good health and CMV-seronegative. The sequencing sample was made of PBMCs. The rearrangement links TRBV16 to TRBJ2-7; perhaps TRBD2 as D (7 bases). CDR3 protein: CASSPAGAVAYEQYF. The DNA of the CDR3 is TGTGCCAGCAGCCCCGCGGGGGCAGTAGCCTACGAGCAGTACTTC.